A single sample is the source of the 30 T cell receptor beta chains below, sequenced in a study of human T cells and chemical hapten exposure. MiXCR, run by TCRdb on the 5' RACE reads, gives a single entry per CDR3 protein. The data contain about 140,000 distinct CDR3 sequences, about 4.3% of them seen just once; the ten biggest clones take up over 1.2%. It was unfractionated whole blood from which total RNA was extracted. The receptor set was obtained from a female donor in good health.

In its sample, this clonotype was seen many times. The CDR3 sequence is CASSSQGGHGVLEQYF. DNA for the CDR3: TGTGCCAGCAGCTCCCAAGGGGGACACGGGGTACTTGAGCAGTACTTC. The gene calls are TRBV7-2 and TRBJ2-7, with D possibly matching TRBD1 (6 bases). Germline assignment: CDR1 SGHTA and CDR2 FQGNSA. There are 16 residues in the CDR3. The V gene lost 4 bases and the J gene lost 7 bases, with 23 bases spanning the gap.

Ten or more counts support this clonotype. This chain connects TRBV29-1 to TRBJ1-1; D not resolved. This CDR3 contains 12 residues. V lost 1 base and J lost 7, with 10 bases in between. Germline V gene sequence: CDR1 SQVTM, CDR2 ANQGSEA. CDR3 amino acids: CSVEGSSIEAFF. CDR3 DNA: TGCAGCGTTGAAGGCTCCTCTATTGAAGCTTTCTTT.

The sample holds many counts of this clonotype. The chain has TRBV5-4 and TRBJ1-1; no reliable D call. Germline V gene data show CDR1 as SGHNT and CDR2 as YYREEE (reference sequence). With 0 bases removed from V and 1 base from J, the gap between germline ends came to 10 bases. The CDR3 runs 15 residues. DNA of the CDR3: TGTGCCAGCAGCTTGGACCCTTATGGGAACACTGAAGCTTTCTTT. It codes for CASSLDPYGNTEAFF.

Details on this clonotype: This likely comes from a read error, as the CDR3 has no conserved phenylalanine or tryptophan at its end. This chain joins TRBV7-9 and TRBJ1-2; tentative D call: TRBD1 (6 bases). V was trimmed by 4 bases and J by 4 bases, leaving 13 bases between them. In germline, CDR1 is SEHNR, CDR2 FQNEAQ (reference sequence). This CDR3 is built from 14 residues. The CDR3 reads CASSSTGIAYGYTS. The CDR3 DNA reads TGTGCCAGCAGCTCTACAGGGATAGCCTATGGCTACACCTCC.

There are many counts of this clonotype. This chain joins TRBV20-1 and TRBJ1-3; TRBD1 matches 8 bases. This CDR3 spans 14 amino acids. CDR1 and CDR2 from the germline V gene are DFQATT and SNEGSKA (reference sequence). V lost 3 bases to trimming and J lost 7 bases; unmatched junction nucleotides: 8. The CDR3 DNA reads TGCAGTGCTAGCGGCAGGGGGCTTCCGAACACCATATATTTT. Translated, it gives CSASGRGLPNTIYF.

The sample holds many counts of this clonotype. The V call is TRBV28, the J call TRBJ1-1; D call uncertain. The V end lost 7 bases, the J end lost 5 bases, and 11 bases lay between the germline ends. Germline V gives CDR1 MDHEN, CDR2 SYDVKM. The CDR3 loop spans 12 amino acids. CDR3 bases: TGTGCCAGCAACCCGAGCGGAACTGAAGCTTTCTTT. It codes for CASNPSGTEAFF.

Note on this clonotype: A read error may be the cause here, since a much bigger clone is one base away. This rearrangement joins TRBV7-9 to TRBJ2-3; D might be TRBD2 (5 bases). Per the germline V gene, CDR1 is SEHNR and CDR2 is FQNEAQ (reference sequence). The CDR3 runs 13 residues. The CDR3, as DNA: TGTGTCACTCAACGACTACTGCTAGATACGCAGTATTTT. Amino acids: CVTQRLLLDTQYF.

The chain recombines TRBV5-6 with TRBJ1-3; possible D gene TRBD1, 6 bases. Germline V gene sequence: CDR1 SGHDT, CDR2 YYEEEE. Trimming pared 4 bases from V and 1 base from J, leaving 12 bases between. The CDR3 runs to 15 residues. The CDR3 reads CASSPAGTSGNTIYF. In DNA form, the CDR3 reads TGTGCCAGCAGCCCGGCCGGGACATCTGGAAACACCATATATTTT.

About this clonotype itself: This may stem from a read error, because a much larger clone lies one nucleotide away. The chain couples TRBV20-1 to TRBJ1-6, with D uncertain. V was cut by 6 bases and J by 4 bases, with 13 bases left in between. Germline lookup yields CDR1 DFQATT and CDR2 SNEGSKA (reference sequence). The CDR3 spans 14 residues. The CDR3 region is CSAKDPTYNSPLHF. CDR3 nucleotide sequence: TGCAGTGCCAAGGATCCGACTTATAATTCACCCCTCCACTTT.

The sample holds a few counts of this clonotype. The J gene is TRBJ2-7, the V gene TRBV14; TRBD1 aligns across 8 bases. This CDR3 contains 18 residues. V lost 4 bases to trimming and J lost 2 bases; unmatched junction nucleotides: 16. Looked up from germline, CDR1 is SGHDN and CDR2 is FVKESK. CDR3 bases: TGTGCCAGCAGCCCCCGATACACAGACAGGGGCCCTCCCTACGAGCAGTACTTC. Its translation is CASSPRYTDRGPPYEQYF.

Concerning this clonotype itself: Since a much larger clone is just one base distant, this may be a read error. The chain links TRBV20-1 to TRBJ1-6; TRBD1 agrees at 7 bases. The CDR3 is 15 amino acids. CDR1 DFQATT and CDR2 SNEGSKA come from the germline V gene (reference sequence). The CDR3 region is CSARRGRTQNSPLNF. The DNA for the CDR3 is TGCAGTGCTAGGAGGGGGCGGACTCAAAATTCACCCCTCAACTTT.

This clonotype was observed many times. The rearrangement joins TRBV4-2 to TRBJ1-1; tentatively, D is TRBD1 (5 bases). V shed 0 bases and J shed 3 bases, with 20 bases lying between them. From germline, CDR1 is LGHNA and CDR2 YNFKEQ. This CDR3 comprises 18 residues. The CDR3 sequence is CASSQESSWAGQYTEAFF. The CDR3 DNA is TGTGCCAGCAGCCAAGAGTCTAGTTGGGCAGGGCAGTACACTGAAGCTTTCTTT.

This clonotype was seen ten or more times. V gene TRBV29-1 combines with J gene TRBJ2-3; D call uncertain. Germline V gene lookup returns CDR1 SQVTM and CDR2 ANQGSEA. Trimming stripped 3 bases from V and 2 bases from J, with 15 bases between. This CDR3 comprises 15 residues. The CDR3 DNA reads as TGCAGCGTTGAGACCAGCACCCCGGTCACAGATACGCAGTATTTT. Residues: CSVETSTPVTDTQYF.

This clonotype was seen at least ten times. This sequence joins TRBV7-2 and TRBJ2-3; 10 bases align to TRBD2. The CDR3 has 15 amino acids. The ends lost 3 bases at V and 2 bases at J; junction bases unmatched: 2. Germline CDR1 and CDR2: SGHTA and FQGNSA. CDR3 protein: CASSFSGGTTDTQYF. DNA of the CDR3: TGTGCCAGCAGCTTTAGCGGGGGGACCACAGATACGCAGTATTTT.

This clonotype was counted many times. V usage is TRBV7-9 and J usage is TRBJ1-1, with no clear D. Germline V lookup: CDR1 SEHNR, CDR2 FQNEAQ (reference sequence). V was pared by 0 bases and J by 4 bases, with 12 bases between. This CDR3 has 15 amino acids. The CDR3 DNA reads TGTGCCAGCAGCTTAGCTACCGGGGTCTCCACTGAAGCTTTCTTT. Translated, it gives CASSLATGVSTEAFF.

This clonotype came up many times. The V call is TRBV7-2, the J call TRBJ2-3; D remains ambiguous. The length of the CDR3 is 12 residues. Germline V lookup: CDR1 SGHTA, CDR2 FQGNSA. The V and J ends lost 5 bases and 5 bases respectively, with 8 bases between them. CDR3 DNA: TGTGCCAGCAGCCCGAATCTAGATACGCAGTATTTT. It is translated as CASSPNLDTQYF.

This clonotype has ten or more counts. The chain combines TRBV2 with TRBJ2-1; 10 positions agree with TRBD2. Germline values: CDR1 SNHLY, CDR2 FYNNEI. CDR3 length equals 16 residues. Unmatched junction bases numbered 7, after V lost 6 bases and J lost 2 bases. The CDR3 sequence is CASRPTSGAAYNEQFF. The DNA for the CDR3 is TGTGCCAGCAGACCTACTAGCGGGGCCGCCTACAATGAGCAGTTCTTC.

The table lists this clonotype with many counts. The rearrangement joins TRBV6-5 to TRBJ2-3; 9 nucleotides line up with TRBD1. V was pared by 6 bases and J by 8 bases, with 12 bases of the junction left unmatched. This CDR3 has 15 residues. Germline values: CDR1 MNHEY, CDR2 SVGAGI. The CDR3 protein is CASSRSTLTGGTQYF. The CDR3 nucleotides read TGTGCCAGCAGCCGTTCAACCTTGACAGGGGGTACGCAGTATTTT.

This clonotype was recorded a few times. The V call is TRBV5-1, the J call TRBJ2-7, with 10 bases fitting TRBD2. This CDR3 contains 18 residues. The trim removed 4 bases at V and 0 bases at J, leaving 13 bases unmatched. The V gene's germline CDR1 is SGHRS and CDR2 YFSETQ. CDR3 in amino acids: CASSRIRLLAGNSYEQYF. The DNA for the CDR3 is TGCGCCAGCAGCCGTATAAGACTACTAGCGGGGAACTCCTACGAGCAGTACTTC.

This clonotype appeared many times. CDR3 amino acids: CSAEVAGGSTDTQYF. The CDR3 DNA sequence: TGCAGTGCGGAAGTAGCGGGGGGTTCCACAGATACGCAGTATTTT. V is TRBV20-1 and J is TRBJ2-3; 10 bases fit TRBD2. V lost 6 bases to trimming and J lost 2 bases; unmatched junction nucleotides: 8. Germline-derived CDR1 and CDR2 are DFQATT and SNEGSKA (reference sequence). CDR3 length: 15 residues.

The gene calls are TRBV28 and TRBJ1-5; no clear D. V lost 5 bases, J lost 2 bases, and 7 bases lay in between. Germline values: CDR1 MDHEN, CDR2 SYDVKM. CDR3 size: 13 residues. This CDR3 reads CASSRNRNQPQHF. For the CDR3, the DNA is TGTGCCAGCAGTCGCAACCGCAATCAGCCCCAGCATTTT.

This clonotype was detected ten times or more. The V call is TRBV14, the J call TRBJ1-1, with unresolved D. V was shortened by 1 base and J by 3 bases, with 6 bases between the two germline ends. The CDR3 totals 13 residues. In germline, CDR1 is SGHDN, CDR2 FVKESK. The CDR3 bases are TGTGCCAGCAGCCAAGGGGTTGACACTGAAGCTTTCTTT. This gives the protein CASSQGVDTEAFF.

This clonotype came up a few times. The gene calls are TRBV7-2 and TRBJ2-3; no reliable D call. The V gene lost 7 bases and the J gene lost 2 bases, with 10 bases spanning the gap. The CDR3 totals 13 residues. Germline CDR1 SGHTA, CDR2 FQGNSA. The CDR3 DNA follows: TGTGCCAGCAACCAGAAAGCCACAGATACGCAGTATTTT. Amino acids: CASNQKATDTQYF. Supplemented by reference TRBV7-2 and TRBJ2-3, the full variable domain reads GAGVSQSPSNKVTEKGKDVELRCDPISGHTALYWYRQSLGQGLEFLIYFQGNSAPDKSGLPSDRFSAERTGGSVSTLTIQRTQQEDSAVYLCASNQKATDTQYFGPGTRLTVL.

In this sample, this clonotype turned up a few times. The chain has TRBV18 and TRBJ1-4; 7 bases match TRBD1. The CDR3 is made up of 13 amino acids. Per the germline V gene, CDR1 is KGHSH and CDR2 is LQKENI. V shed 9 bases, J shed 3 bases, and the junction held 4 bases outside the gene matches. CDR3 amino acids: CASRGQANEKLFF. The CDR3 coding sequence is TGTGCCAGTCGAGGACAGGCTAATGAAAAACTGTTTTTT.

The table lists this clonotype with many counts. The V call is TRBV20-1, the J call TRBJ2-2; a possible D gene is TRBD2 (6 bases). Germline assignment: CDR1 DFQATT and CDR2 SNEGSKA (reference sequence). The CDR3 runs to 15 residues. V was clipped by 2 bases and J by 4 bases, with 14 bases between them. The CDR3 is CSARLGRGVTGELFF. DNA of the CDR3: TGCAGTGCTAGATTGGGGCGGGGTGTCACCGGGGAGCTGTTTTTT.

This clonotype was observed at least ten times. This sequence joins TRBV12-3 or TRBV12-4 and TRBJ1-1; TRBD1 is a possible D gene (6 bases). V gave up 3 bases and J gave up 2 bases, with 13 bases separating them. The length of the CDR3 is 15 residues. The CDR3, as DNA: TGTGCCAGCAGTTTCAGAGGGACAAGTAACACTGAAGCTTTCTTT. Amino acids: CASSFRGTSNTEAFF.

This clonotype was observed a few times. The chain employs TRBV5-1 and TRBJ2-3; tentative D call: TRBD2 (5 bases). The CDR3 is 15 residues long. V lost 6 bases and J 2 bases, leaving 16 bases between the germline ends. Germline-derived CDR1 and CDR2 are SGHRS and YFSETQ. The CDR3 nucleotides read TGCGCCAGCATGGGCTTCCCGGGGAACACAGATACGCAGTATTTT. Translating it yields CASMGFPGNTDTQYF.

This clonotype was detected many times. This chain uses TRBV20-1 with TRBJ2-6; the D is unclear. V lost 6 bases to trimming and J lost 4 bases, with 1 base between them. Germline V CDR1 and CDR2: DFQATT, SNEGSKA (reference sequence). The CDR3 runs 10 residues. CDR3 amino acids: CSAGANVLTF. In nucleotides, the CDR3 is TGCAGTGCCGGGGCCAACGTCCTGACTTTC.

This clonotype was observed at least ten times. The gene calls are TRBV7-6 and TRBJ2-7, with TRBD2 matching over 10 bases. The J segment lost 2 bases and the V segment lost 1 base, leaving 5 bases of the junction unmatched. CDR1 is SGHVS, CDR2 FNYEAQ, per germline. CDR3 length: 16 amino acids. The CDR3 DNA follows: TGTGCCAGCAGCTTAGGGCTAGCGGGGGTCACCTACGAGCAGTACTTC. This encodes CASSLGLAGVTYEQYF.

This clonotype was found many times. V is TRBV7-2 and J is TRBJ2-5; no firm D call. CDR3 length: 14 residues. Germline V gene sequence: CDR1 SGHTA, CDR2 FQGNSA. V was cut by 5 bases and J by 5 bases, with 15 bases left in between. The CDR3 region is CASSTEVGSETQYF. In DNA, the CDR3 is TGTGCCAGCAGCACCGAGGTCGGGTCGGAGACCCAGTACTTC. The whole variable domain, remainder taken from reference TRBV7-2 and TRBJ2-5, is GAGVSQSPSNKVTEKGKDVELRCDPISGHTALYWYRQSLGQGLEFLIYFQGNSAPDKSGLPSDRFSAERTGGSVSTLTIQRTQQEDSAVYLCASSTEVGSETQYFGPGTRLLVL.